Below are 32 T cell receptor beta chains sequenced from a single sample in a study of early T cells in non-severe SARS-CoV-2 infection. TCRdb called the 5' RACE reads again in MiXCR, with one record for every CDR3 protein. This sample has roughly 100,000 distinct CDR3 sequences; 13% occur once, and the top ten carry 6% to 7%. Specimen: whole blood. Source of these receptors: an adult who was a healthcare worker with PCR-confirmed SARS-CoV-2 infection or an uninfected control (not recorded which).

This clonotype has only a few counts. The chain employs TRBV19 and TRBJ2-4; D is ambiguous. Germline V gives CDR1 LNHDA, CDR2 SQIVND (reference sequence). Trimming stripped 2 bases from V and 0 bases from J, with 5 bases between. CDR3 length: 14 residues. CDR3 nucleotide sequence: TGTGCCAGTAGTATAAATATAGCCAAAAACATTCAGTACTTC. This codes for CASSINIAKNIQYF.

This clonotype occurred a few times. The J gene is TRBJ2-7, the V gene TRBV27; a possible D gene is TRBD2 (7 bases). The CDR3 has 15 amino acids. Trimming shortened V by 3 bases and J by 6 bases, and 18 bases separated the two germline ends. Germline CDR1 and CDR2: MNHEY and SMNVEV (reference sequence). In DNA, the CDR3 is TGTGCCAGCAGTTTGAAGTCGTGGGGGGGCACCGAGCAGTACTTC. It translates to CASSLKSWGGTEQYF.

The table lists this clonotype with many counts. The chain recombines TRBV21-1 with TRBJ1-1; the listed D gene, TRBD1, was not tested against the DNA. TRBV21-1 is a listed pseudogene. This CDR3 spans 15 amino acids. The CDR3 DNA sequence: TGTGCCAGCCCACCCACTGTAGGGGGCGGGGGTGAAGCTTTCTTT. It encodes CASPPTVGGGGEAFF.

This rearrangement joins TRBV7-8 to TRBJ2-1; 9 nucleotides match TRBD2. The ends lost 5 bases at V and 4 bases at J; junction bases unmatched: 12. The CDR3 length is 17 residues. The germline gives CDR1 SGHVS, CDR2 FQNEAQ. CDR3: CASSDYPGLAVYNEQFF. Written as DNA, the CDR3 is TGTGCCAGCAGCGACTACCCGGGACTAGCAGTATACAATGAGCAGTTCTTC.

This clonotype was picked up many times. The chain recombines TRBV11-2 with TRBJ1-2; D is undetermined. Trimming took 3 bases from V and 4 from J, leaving 9 bases between them. CDR3 size: 13 residues. Germline V CDR1 and CDR2: SGHAT, FQNNGV. The CDR3 coding sequence is TGTGCCAGCAGCTTCGACCCCTTCTATGGCTACACCTTC. Its protein product is CASSFDPFYGYTF.

On this clonotype itself: Being one base from a much bigger clone, this may be a read error. V and J are TRBV11-2 and TRBJ2-5; 12 bases match TRBD2. CDR3 length: 17 residues. CDR1 is SGHAT, CDR2 FQNNGV, per germline. The CDR3 here is CASNLFRTSGTQETQYF. CDR3 in DNA: TGTGCCAGCAACTTATTCCGGACTAGCGGGACGCAAGAGACCCAGTACTTC.

This clonotype was counted ten times or more. The chain recombines TRBV7-9 with TRBJ1-1; maybe TRBD1 (6 bases). Trimming stripped 2 bases from V and 5 bases from J, with 15 bases between. The CDR3 totals 15 residues. From germline, CDR1 is SEHNR and CDR2 FQNEAQ (reference sequence). CDR3 in amino acids: CASSLTGGVGTEAFF. In DNA form, the CDR3 reads TGTGCCAGCAGCTTAACCGGGGGCGTAGGGACTGAAGCTTTCTTT.

This clonotype turned up a few times. The chain couples TRBV29-1 to TRBJ2-5, with D perhaps given as TRBD1 or TRBD2 (7 bases each). The CDR3 runs to 14 residues. Germline V gene sequence: CDR1 SQVTM, CDR2 ANQGSEA. Trimming pared 6 bases from V and 3 bases from J, leaving 17 bases between. This CDR3 reads CSVLPTGREETQYF. The CDR3 DNA follows: TGCAGCGTCTTACCGACAGGGAGGGAAGAGACCCAGTACTTC.

This clonotype was counted between two and nine times. The chain is built from TRBV18 and TRBJ2-5; D gene ambiguous. V was pared by 2 bases and J by 2 bases, with 6 bases between. CDR3 length: 13 residues. Germline CDR1 and CDR2: KGHSH and LQKENI. Written as DNA, the CDR3 is TGTGCCAGCTCACCAAACGTACAAGAGACCCAGTACTTC. Translation: CASSPNVQETQYF.

This clonotype was seen ten or more times. The rearrangement uses TRBV20-1 and TRBJ1-6; 7 bases agree with TRBD1. Germline CDR1 and CDR2: DFQATT and SNEGSKA (reference sequence). This CDR3 spans 16 amino acids. The J segment lost 7 bases and the V segment lost 5 bases, leaving 14 bases of the junction unmatched. The CDR3 loop reads CSALKRGLWANSPLHF. The CDR3 DNA reads TGCAGTGCTCTGAAGAGGGGGCTTTGGGCCAATTCACCCCTCCACTTT.

The chain recombines TRBV25-1 with TRBJ2-7; a possible D gene is TRBD1 (5 bases). CDR3 length: 18 amino acids. V was cut by 6 bases and J by 5 bases, with 29 bases left in between. CDR1 MGHDK and CDR2 SYGVNS come from the germline V gene. The CDR3 DNA reads as TGTGCCAGCAGAGATAACCGCCCGACAGCGATAGAAGGTCACGAGCAGTACTTC. As protein: CASRDNRPTAIEGHEQYF.

This clonotype was seen more than once but under ten times. This sequence joins TRBV4-1 and TRBJ2-7; D not resolved. This CDR3 has 16 residues. Germline lookup yields CDR1 MGHRA and CDR2 YSYEKL. V was pared by 0 bases and J by 2 bases, with 14 bases between. The CDR3 nucleotides read TGCGCCAGCAGCCAAGATCGTGCAGGTTTTGCCTACGAGCAGTACTTC. Its translation is CASSQDRAGFAYEQYF.

The V and J genes are TRBV3-1 and TRBJ2-1, with D maybe TRBD1 (6 bases). CDR1 LGHDT and CDR2 YNNKEL come from the germline V gene (reference sequence). This CDR3 is built from 16 residues. V dropped 6 bases and J dropped 0 bases, with 15 bases sitting between them. CDR3 nucleotides: TGTGCCAGCAGTCCCCCGGGGACACGCTCCTACAATGAGCAGTTCTTC. This codes for CASSPPGTRSYNEQFF.

The V gene is TRBV29-1, the J gene TRBJ2-1; D is ambiguous. Germline assignment: CDR1 SQVTM and CDR2 ANQGSEA. With 1 base removed from V and 0 bases from J, the gap between germline ends came to 10 bases. The CDR3 is 15 residues long. CDR3 protein: CSVEGAKSSYNEQFF. The CDR3 DNA sequence: TGCAGCGTTGAAGGTGCGAAGAGCTCCTACAATGAGCAGTTCTTC.

V usage is TRBV18 and J usage is TRBJ2-1; TRBD1 or TRBD2 may be the D gene (5 bases each). The V end was cut by 4 bases, the J end by 7 bases, with 11 bases between. Germline values: CDR1 KGHSH, CDR2 LQKENI. This CDR3 has 13 amino acids. This CDR3 reads CASSRDQRNEQFF. CDR3 DNA sequence: TGTGCCAGCTCACGGGACCAGCGGAATGAGCAGTTCTTC.

Ten or more counts support this clonotype. The CDR3 coding sequence is TGTGCCAGCAGCTCCAGGACTATCCCCCCCGGGGAGCTGTTTTTT. Its translation is CASSSRTIPPGELFF. This chain links TRBV7-8 with TRBJ2-2; perhaps TRBD2 as D (6 bases). Deletions cut 4 bases from V and 6 bases from J, with 15 bases between. CDR1 is SGHVS, CDR2 FQNEAQ, per germline. This CDR3 contains 15 residues.

This clonotype was observed a handful of times. CDR3 bases: TGCAGTGCCACTAGCGGGAGGGGCACAGATACGCAGTATTTT. Translation gives CSATSGRGTDTQYF. This sequence joins TRBV20-1 and TRBJ2-3; TRBD2 aligns across 13 bases. J gave up 1 base and V 6 bases, and 1 base lay outside the gene matches. CDR1 is DFQATT and CDR2 is SNEGSKA in the germline V gene (reference sequence). This CDR3 is built from 14 residues.

A word on this clonotype: This may come from a read error, since a much larger clone is one base off. V and J are TRBV6-5 and TRBJ1-2; D is ambiguous. The CDR3 length is 14 residues. The germline V and J ends were trimmed by 4 bases and 1 base, with 10 bases remaining between them. From germline, CDR1 is MNHEY and CDR2 SVGAGI. The CDR3: CASSFSQLNYGYTF. CDR3 DNA sequence: TGTGCCAGCAGTTTCTCGCAGCTTAACTATGGCTACACCTTC.

This clonotype has only a few counts. The chain has TRBV18 and TRBJ2-1, with D unresolved. This CDR3 is 13 amino acids long. Looked up from germline, CDR1 is KGHSH and CDR2 is LQKENI. Trimming shortened V by 3 bases and J by 8 bases, and 11 bases separated the two germline ends. CDR3 nucleotide sequence: TGTGCCAGCTCACCGCCCAGAATCGATGAGCAGTTCTTC. The encoded protein is CASSPPRIDEQFF.

The chain recombines TRBV5-1 with TRBJ1-2; D unresolved. This CDR3 contains 18 residues. CDR1 and CDR2 (germline): SGHRS, YFSETQ. Trimming stripped 0 bases from V and 5 bases from J, with 23 bases between. The CDR3 loop is CASSLGRSLLIGPYGYTF. The CDR3 nucleotides are TGCGCCAGCAGCTTGGGCCGCAGCTTACTTATCGGTCCTTATGGCTACACCTTC. Variable domain in full (rest from reference TRBV5-1 and TRBJ1-2): KAGVTQTPRYLIKTRGQQVTLSCSPISGHRSVSWYQQTPGQGLQFLFEYFSETQRNKGNFPGRFSGRQFSNSRSEMNVSTLELGDSALYLCASSLGRSLLIGPYGYTFGSGTRLTVV.

This clonotype was counted only a few times. V gene TRBV20-1 combines with J gene TRBJ1-2; the D gene is possibly TRBD1 (5 bases). V lost 6 bases and J lost 5, with 22 bases in between. This CDR3 contains 15 residues. Germline loops: CDR1 DFQATT, CDR2 SNEGSKA (reference sequence). CDR3 bases: TGCAGTGCGCGCCCGACTGATGCCAAGGGGTATGGCTACACCTTC. Residues: CSARPTDAKGYGYTF.

The table lists this clonotype with many counts. The V and J genes are TRBV6-1 and TRBJ2-2, with 7 bases that match TRBD1. The CDR3 totals 14 residues. V trimming: 4 bases; J trimming: 7 bases; junction bases outside the gene matches: 6. Germline assignment: CDR1 MNHNS and CDR2 SASEGT. Written as DNA, the CDR3 is TGTGCCAGCAGTGTAGAGGGGGCGGTCGGGGAGCTGTTTTTT. Amino acid sequence: CASSVEGAVGELFF.

This clonotype was counted at least ten times. This chain joins TRBV10-3 and TRBJ2-1; 11 bases map to TRBD2. Germline trimming cut 6 bases from V and 3 bases from J; bases unmatched to any gene: 7. Germline V lookup: CDR1 ENHRY, CDR2 SYGVKD. The CDR3 has 16 amino acids. The DNA of the CDR3 is TGTGCCATCAGCGCCGGGCTAGCGGGAGGCTACAATGAGCAGTTCTTC. Encoded protein: CAISAGLAGGYNEQFF.

This chain uses TRBV7-3 with TRBJ2-3; D may be TRBD2 (5 bases). The germline V gene has CDR1 SGHTA and CDR2 FQGTGA. Trimming took 5 bases from V and 4 from J, leaving 10 bases between them. CDR3 size: 13 residues. The CDR3: CASSPRGPDTQYF. The CDR3 nucleotides are TGTGCCAGCAGCCCCCGCGGGCCAGATACGCAGTATTTT. The variable domain in full, with the rest retrieved from reference TRBV7-3 and TRBJ2-3, is GAGVSQTPSNKVTEKGKYVELRCDPISGHTALYWYRQSLGQGPEFLIYFQGTGAADDSGLPNDRFFAVRPEGSVSTLKIQRTERGDSAVYLCASSPRGPDTQYFGPGTRLTVL.

Many counts were recorded for this clonotype. This chain links TRBV6-1 with TRBJ2-7; 7 nucleotides match TRBD1. Germline assignment: CDR1 MNHNS and CDR2 SASEGT. The CDR3 is 14 amino acids. The J segment lost 2 bases and the V segment lost 2 bases, leaving 3 bases of the junction unmatched. Written as DNA, the CDR3 is TGTGCCAGCAGTGAATATAGGGGGCCCTACGAGCAGTACTTC. Protein: CASSEYRGPYEQYF.

The chain employs TRBV5-1 and TRBJ2-1, with 10 bases that match TRBD2. Germline-derived CDR1 and CDR2 are SGHRS and YFSETQ. The CDR3 has 16 amino acids. The junction had 11 bases not matched to a gene; V was cut back by 7 bases and J by 4 bases. The CDR3 DNA sequence: TGCGCCAGCCTGACTGCGCCGGGACTAGCGTACAATGAGCAGTTCTTC. Amino acids: CASLTAPGLAYNEQFF.

The chain couples TRBV3-1 to TRBJ2-3; 7 nucleotides align to TRBD2. Looked up from germline, CDR1 is LGHDT and CDR2 is YNNKEL (reference sequence). There are 18 residues in the CDR3. V shed 4 bases, J shed 0 bases, and the junction held 13 bases outside the gene matches. In DNA, the CDR3 is TGTGCCAGCAGCCGCGACGGGAGGACAATTATTAGCACAGATACGCAGTATTTT. Translating gives CASSRDGRTIISTDTQYF.

In its sample, this clonotype was seen many times. The junction departs from germline at one end; a sequencing error may be responsible. The CDR3 coding sequence is TGTGCCAGCAGCTTCCACAATGAGCAGTTCTTC. Translation gives CASSFHNEQFF. The rearrangement links TRBV5-1 to TRBJ2-1; no clear D. Germline V gene sequence: CDR1 SGHRS, CDR2 YFSETQ. The CDR3 totals 11 residues.

The chain joins TRBV11-1 to TRBJ2-1; unclear D gene. Germline V gives CDR1 SGHAT, CDR2 FQDESV (reference sequence). Trimming removed 1 base at V and 6 bases at J, with 4 bases between. This CDR3 contains 12 residues. CDR3 protein: CASSLELNEQFF. CDR3 bases: TGTGCCAGCAGCTTAGAGCTCAATGAGCAGTTCTTC.

This clonotype was detected a few times. V usage is TRBV20-1 and J usage is TRBJ1-5, with TRBD1 matching 9 bases. The CDR3 spans 17 residues. Trimming at V came to 2 bases and at J to 4 bases, leaving 12 bases not matched to a gene. The germline gives CDR1 DFQATT, CDR2 SNEGSKA (reference sequence). CDR3 nucleotide sequence: TGCAGTGCTAGAACCGGGACAGGGCCCACAATGAATCAGCCCCAGCATTTT. Its protein product is CSARTGTGPTMNQPQHF.

This clonotype was found a few times. The genes are TRBV5-6 and TRBJ2-3; TRBD1 matches 7 bases. V shed 5 bases and J 4 bases; nucleotides not matched to a gene: 13. The germline gives CDR1 SGHDT, CDR2 YYEEEE. This CDR3 spans 16 amino acids. CDR3 sequence: CASRREQGHGADTQYF. The CDR3 nucleotides read TGTGCCAGCAGACGTGAACAGGGGCATGGGGCAGATACGCAGTATTTT.

This clonotype has ten or more counts. This chain's CDR3 is CASSQGGSYNEQFF. As DNA, the CDR3 is TGCGCCAGCAGCCAGGGGGGGTCCTACAATGAGCAGTTCTTC. The chain recombines TRBV4-1 with TRBJ2-1; TRBD2 matches at 7 bases. V lost 3 bases and J lost 1; bases outside the gene matches: 0. The CDR3 runs 14 residues. Looked up from germline, CDR1 is MGHRA and CDR2 is YSYEKL.